The text below deals with one T cell receptor (beta chain). What it recognizes is unknown. This sample is drawn from a study of T cell responses to AZD1222 COVID-19 vaccine. Across the whole study: Researchers grouped second doses given at about 4 or about 12 weeks into one pool. General study results and limits: Regions left unmutated in variants are reportedly the target of nearly half of spike-specific TCRs. Distributed over spike, vaccine-associated CD4 TCRs predominated at 160-218 and 743-854.

Sequencing used immunoSEQ multiplex PCR; TCRdb keeps in-frame clones, though not all of them. The sample shows 100,000 to 150,000 clones, around 84% of them seen only once. Looked up from germline, CDR1 is SGHRS and CDR2 is YFSETQ. CDR3 size: 15 residues. Trimming cost V 1 base and J 3 bases; bases outside gene matches: 4. The source is an adult in good health. Sequencing used peripheral blood, obtained on day 0 of AZD1222 vaccination. V is TRBV5-1 and J is TRBJ2-3; the match to TRBD1 covers 8 bases. Here the CDR3 reads CASSLTGGRTDTQYF. The CDR3, as DNA: TGCGCCAGCAGCTTGACAGGGGGGAGAACAGATACGCAGTATTTT.